The 25 T cell receptor beta chains reported below all come from one sample, sequenced in a study of graft-versus-host responses after intestinal transplantation. Profiled with immunoSEQ multiplex PCR; TCRdb holds only in-frame clones, not every one. This table holds over 5,000 clones, roughly 65% found once. Graft tissue was processed to release intraepithelial and lamina propria lymphocytes. The sequencing here drew on ileum tissue, taken 306 days after intestinal transplant. These TCRs come from a human patient who received an intestinal transplant, so some T cells may come from the graft donor.

The chain carries TRBV9 and TRBJ2-5; TRBD2 matches at 8 bases. The CDR3 spans 17 residues. V was pared by 3 bases and J by 5 bases, with 15 bases of the junction left unmatched. Per germline, CDR1 SGDLS and CDR2 YYNGEE. This chain's CDR3 is CASSAHQGAGGAETQYF. In nucleotides, the CDR3 is TGTGCCAGCAGCGCCCACCAAGGGGCGGGAGGCGCGGAGACCCAGTACTTC.

This chain joins TRBV27 and TRBJ2-1; D not resolved. Per the germline V gene, CDR1 is MNHEY and CDR2 is SMNVEV (reference sequence). The length of the CDR3 is 13 residues. The V gene lost 0 bases and the J gene lost 5 bases, with 5 bases spanning the gap. The CDR3 coding sequence is TGTGCCAGCAGTTTATCTTGGGACAATGAGCAGTTCTTC. This translates into CASSLSWDNEQFF.

The rearrangement joins TRBV28 to TRBJ1-1; possible D gene TRBD1, 6 bases. Germline CDR1 MDHEN, CDR2 SYDVKM. The CDR3 length is 13 residues. V lost 6 bases and J lost 1, with 9 bases in between. The CDR3 sequence is CASSTTGNTEAFF. CDR3 DNA: TGTGCCAGCAGCACGACAGGGAACACTGAAGCTTTCTTT.

The sample holds one count of this clone. The gene calls are TRBV25-1 and TRBJ2-3; D is possibly TRBD2 (5 bases). The V and J ends lost 2 bases and 0 bases respectively, with 6 bases between them. The CDR3 sequence is 14 residues long. Germline CDR1 reads MGHDK; CDR2 reads SYGVNS. The CDR3 here is CASSEGGSTDTQYF. CDR3 nucleotide sequence: TGTGCCAGCAGTGAAGGCGGGAGCACAGATACGCAGTATTTT.

V usage is TRBV9 and J usage is TRBJ2-1, with D perhaps TRBD2 (6 bases). Germline V gives CDR1 SGDLS, CDR2 YYNGEE. The germline V and J ends were trimmed by 1 base and 4 bases, with 15 bases remaining between them. The CDR3 totals 16 residues. The CDR3 is CASSVTQGGSYNEQFF. CDR3 bases: TGTGCCAGCAGCGTAACTCAAGGAGGGTCATACAATGAGCAGTTCTTC.

This sequence joins TRBV5-1 and TRBJ2-5; D is undetermined. The closer fit of TRBJ2-7 to the DNA end suggests the J call may be wrong. Germline loops: CDR1 SGHRS, CDR2 YFSETQ. The CDR3 has 11 residues. The CDR3 here is CASSDIYEQYF. CDR3 nucleotide sequence: TGCGCCAGCAGCGATATATACGAGCAGTACTTC.

This clone was recorded a few times. The V call is TRBV7-3, the J call TRBJ2-7, with 7 bases identical to TRBD1. The V segment lost 5 bases and the J segment 6 bases; nucleotides outside the gene matches: 7. The V gene's germline CDR1 is SGHTA and CDR2 FQGTGA. The CDR3 contains 13 residues. The CDR3 spells CASSGDREGEQYF. Written as DNA, the CDR3 is TGTGCCAGCAGCGGCGACAGGGAAGGCGAGCAGTACTTC.

The J gene is TRBJ2-7, the V gene TRBV28, with D perhaps matching TRBD1 (5 bases). Germline-derived CDR1 and CDR2 are MDHEN and SYDVKM. V was cut by 6 bases and J by 6 bases, with 9 bases left in between. This CDR3 comprises 11 residues. The CDR3 reads CASRVTGEQYF. The CDR3 DNA is TGTGCCAGCAGGGTTACAGGCGAGCAGTACTTC.

By its share, this clone is medium-sized. The rearrangement links TRBV10-1 to TRBJ2-1; tentatively, D is TRBD2 (5 bases). CDR1 is WNHNN, CDR2 SYGVQD, per germline (reference sequence). This CDR3 has 15 residues. V was pared by 6 bases and J by 0 bases, with 12 bases between. The CDR3 loop reads CASRKDSGSYNEQFF. CDR3 sequence (DNA): TGCGCCAGCAGGAAGGACTCGGGCTCCTACAATGAGCAGTTCTTC.

V and J are TRBV10-3 and TRBJ2-5; D is possibly TRBD1 (5 bases). The CDR3 extends over 14 amino acids. V was shortened by 3 bases and J by 5 bases, with 13 bases between the two germline ends. Germline CDR1 is ENHRY and CDR2 is SYGVKD. The CDR3 bases are TGTGCCATCAGTGATCAGGGCGGAATTGAGACCCAGTACTTC. Amino acids: CAISDQGGIETQYF.

This chain joins TRBV5-4 and TRBJ2-3; no firm D call. The CDR3 runs to 17 residues. Germline loops: CDR1 SGHNT, CDR2 YYREEE (reference sequence). V lost 0 bases, J lost 0 bases, and 14 bases lay in between. The DNA of the CDR3 is TGTGCCAGCAGCTTGGAACCGATAGGGTCTAGCACAGATACGCAGTATTTT. Protein product: CASSLEPIGSSTDTQYF. The full variable domain, in which reference TRBV5-4 and TRBJ2-3 provide the parts outside the CDR3, is ETGVTQSPTHLIKTRGQQVTLRCSSQSGHNTVSWYQQALGQGPQFIFQYYREEENGRGNFPPRFSGLQFPNYSSELNVNALELDDSALYLCASSLEPIGSSTDTQYFGPGTRLTVL.

The sample holds one count of this clone. The rearrangement joins TRBV19 to TRBJ2-2, with a tentative D call TRBD1 (6 bases). CDR1 is LNHDA, CDR2 SQIVND, per germline (reference sequence). The germline V and J ends were trimmed by 7 bases and 6 bases, with 15 bases remaining between them. This CDR3 comprises 14 residues. Written as DNA, the CDR3 is TGTGCCAGTAATTCGACAGGTCCCCCCGGGGAGCTGTTTTTT. It encodes CASNSTGPPGELFF.

About this clone itself: At one boundary the junction diverges from the germline segment, which might be a read error. The chain carries TRBV27 and TRBJ2-6; 8 nucleotides match TRBD1. Germline V gene sequence: CDR1 MNHEY, CDR2 SMNVEV (reference sequence). The CDR3 covers 14 residues. CDR3 nucleotides: TGCGCCAGCTGTCAGGGGGCCGGGGCCAACGTCCTGACTTTC. It codes for CASCQGAGANVLTF. The full variable domain, its missing parts supplied by reference TRBV27 and TRBJ2-6, is EAQVTQNPRYLITVTGKKLTVTCSQNMNHEYMSWYRQDPGLGLRQIYYSMNVEVTDKGDVPEGYKVSRKEKRNFPLILESPSPNQTSLYFCASCQGAGANVLTFGAGSRLTVL.

This chain uses TRBV7-9 with TRBJ1-4, with 8 bases lining up with TRBD1. This CDR3 is built from 16 residues. The V gene end was trimmed by 3 bases and the J gene end by 7 bases; junction bases not matched to a gene: 10. Germline CDR1 and CDR2: SEHNR and FQNEAQ (reference sequence). CDR3 in DNA: TGTGCCAGCAGCTTGGGGAACAGGGGGTTCCCTGAAAAACTGTTTTTT. Protein: CASSLGNRGFPEKLFF.

This clone rates as medium-sized. V and J are TRBV23-1 and TRBJ1-5; 8 nucleotides line up with TRBD1. TRBV23-1 is given ORF status, its function remaining uncertain. J lost 14 bases, V lost 4 bases, and 4 bases had no gene match. The CDR3 spans 11 residues. The CDR3 DNA is TGCGCCAGCAGTCCCCAGACAGGGGAGCATTTT. It translates to CASSPQTGEHF.

This chain connects TRBV9 to TRBJ2-1, with 11 bases matching TRBD2. V shed 0 bases, J shed 0 bases, and the junction held 2 bases outside the gene matches. The CDR3 is made up of 17 amino acids. Germline CDR1 is SGDLS and CDR2 is YYNGEE. CDR3 DNA: TGTGCCAGCAGCGTAGCTACTAGCGGGAGCTCCTACAATGAGCAGTTCTTC. It translates to CASSVATSGSSYNEQFF.

The chain employs TRBV7-2 and TRBJ1-1, with TRBD1 matching 8 bases. From germline, CDR1 is SGHTA and CDR2 FQGNSA. The length of the CDR3 is 14 residues. Trimming cost V 4 bases and J 4 bases; bases outside gene matches: 5. The CDR3 coding sequence is TGTGCCAGCAGCTCTCGACAGGGGTCCACTGAAGCTTTCTTT. Protein: CASSSRQGSTEAFF.

The CDR3 DNA sequence: TGTGCCAGCAGCGTAGGGACAAACTATGGCTACACCTTC. It specifies CASSVGTNYGYTF. V and J are TRBV9 and TRBJ1-2; maybe TRBD1 (5 bases). Trimming pared 0 bases from V and 2 bases from J, leaving 5 bases between. The CDR3 runs 13 residues. Germline loops: CDR1 SGDLS, CDR2 YYNGEE.

The chain recombines TRBV6-1 with TRBJ2-2; D is tentatively TRBD1 or TRBD2 (5 bases each). Germline V gives CDR1 MNHNS, CDR2 SASEGT. The CDR3 length is 14 residues. V shed 0 bases and J shed 7 bases, with 9 bases lying between them. CDR3 amino acids: CASSEAGEFGELFF. CDR3 DNA sequence: TGTGCCAGCAGTGAAGCGGGGGAGTTCGGGGAGCTGTTTTTT.

This chain joins TRBV14 and TRBJ2-2; 9 bases map to TRBD1. Germline V gene data show CDR1 as SGHDN and CDR2 as FVKESK. The trim removed 1 base at V and 4 bases at J, leaving 4 bases unmatched. CDR3 size: 16 residues. For the CDR3, the DNA is TGTGCCAGCAGCCAAGTTAGGACAGGGGCCACCGGGGAGCTGTTTTTT. This translates into CASSQVRTGATGELFF.

The gene calls are TRBV7-3 and TRBJ2-3; a possible D gene is TRBD2 (5 bases). The CDR3 extends over 15 amino acids. Germline CDR1 and CDR2: SGHTA and FQGTGA. V lost 5 bases to trimming and J lost 2 bases, with 14 bases between them. CDR3: CASSPVSGNTDTQYF. The CDR3 DNA reads as TGTGCCAGCAGCCCCGTGAGCGGCAACACAGATACGCAGTATTTT.

The rearrangement uses TRBV11-2 and TRBJ2-1, with D hard to call. Germline values: CDR1 SGHAT, CDR2 FQNNGV. The V and J ends lost 3 bases and 6 bases respectively, with 18 bases between them. The CDR3 consists of 16 residues. This CDR3 is CASSFDRRWWGNEQFF. CDR3 coding DNA: TGTGCCAGCAGCTTTGATAGACGGTGGTGGGGCAATGAGCAGTTCTTC.

This sequence joins TRBV20-1 and TRBJ2-1; D remains ambiguous. The CDR3 extends over 9 amino acids. Trimming pared 2 bases from V and 13 bases from J, leaving 6 bases between. Per the germline V gene, CDR1 is DFQATT and CDR2 is SNEGSKA (reference sequence). CDR3 sequence: CSARLRQFF. The CDR3 bases are TGCAGTGCTAGATTAAGACAGTTCTTC.

This clone came up a few times. The rearrangement joins TRBV5-1 to TRBJ2-1; 7 positions match TRBD2. Losses at the gene ends were 4 bases for V and 5 bases for J; bases not matched to a gene: 9. Germline CDR1 SGHRS, CDR2 YFSETQ. The CDR3 contains 15 residues. CDR3 DNA sequence: TGCGCCAGCAGCCTCAGCGGGAAAACGGACAATGAGCAGTTCTTC. This gives the protein CASSLSGKTDNEQFF.

The gene calls are TRBV5-1 and TRBJ2-1, with a possible D match to TRBD1 (5 bases). The CDR3 is 17 amino acids. Germline-derived CDR1 and CDR2 are SGHRS and YFSETQ. The ends were cut back, 2 bases at V and 4 bases at J, with 19 bases in the middle. This chain's CDR3 is CASSFGAAGWGYNEQFF. As DNA, the CDR3 is TGCGCCAGCAGCTTCGGTGCCGCAGGGTGGGGATACAATGAGCAGTTCTTC.